The 27 T cell receptor beta chains in this list originate from one sample, sequenced in a study of Ad26.COV2.S vaccination and SARS-CoV-2 variants. Repertoires were generated with immunoSEQ multiplex PCR, while TCRdb's copy carries only in-frame clones and drops some. The top ten hold 12% of the sample, which has hundreds of thousands of clones, around nine tenths seen once. The treatment was: 15 to 20 received Ad26.COV2.S at low or high dose, single or two shots; 5 received placebo; per-sample allocation not given. Sampling took place 63 days after the first vaccine or placebo injection. Specimen: peripheral blood, collected in a trial of Ad26.COV2.S vaccine versus placebo. The source is a person between 18 and 65 years old who received the Ad26.COV2.S COVID-19 vaccine or a placebo.

The J gene is TRBJ2-3, the V gene TRBV4-3; no firm D call. The V gene lost 0 bases and the J gene lost 6 bases, with 7 bases spanning the gap. Germline V lookup: CDR1 LGHNA, CDR2 YSLEER. The CDR3 contains 13 residues. As DNA, the CDR3 is TGCGCCAGCAGCCAAGATGTCGTGGATACGCAGTATTTT. Translation: CASSQDVVDTQYF.

The V call is TRBV11-3, the J call TRBJ2-7, with TRBD1 as a possible D gene (6 bases). This CDR3 has 13 amino acids. With 4 bases removed from V and 5 bases from J, the gap between germline ends came to 12 bases. Germline-derived CDR1 and CDR2 are SGHNT and YENEEA. CDR3 in amino acids: CASSSDSYHEQYF. Here the CDR3 DNA reads TGTGCCAGCAGCTCGGACAGCTACCACGAGCAGTACTTC.

The rearrangement uses TRBV19 and TRBJ2-7; the match to TRBD2 covers 12 bases. Germline CDR1 and CDR2: LNHDA and SQIVND (reference sequence). The CDR3 runs to 15 residues. The trim removed 4 bases at V and 2 bases at J, leaving 3 bases unmatched. The CDR3 sequence is CASSTLAGGPYEQYF. CDR3 in DNA: TGTGCCAGTAGTACACTAGCGGGAGGTCCCTACGAGCAGTACTTC.

The rearrangement uses TRBV10-3 and TRBJ2-1; D ambiguous. Trimming pared 4 bases from V and 4 bases from J, leaving 8 bases between. The CDR3 has 13 amino acids. Germline assignment: CDR1 ENHRY and CDR2 SYGVKD. The CDR3 is CAISVDGYNEQFF. CDR3 nucleotides: TGTGCCATCAGTGTAGACGGATACAATGAGCAGTTCTTC.

This clone was detected a few times. The chain links TRBV5-4 to TRBJ2-1; 8 bases are shared with TRBD2. V gave up 1 base and J gave up 8 bases; unmatched junction bases: 8. The CDR3 has 15 amino acids. CDR1 and CDR2 from the germline V gene are SGHNT and YYREEE (reference sequence). The CDR3 DNA follows: TGTGCCAGCAGCTTGTTTAGCGGGATGGTCGATGAGCAGTTCTTC. It encodes CASSLFSGMVDEQFF.

This chain uses TRBV5-1 with TRBJ1-3; D possibly corresponds to TRBD1 (6 bases). V dropped 3 bases and J dropped 0 bases, with 7 bases sitting between them. This CDR3 has 14 amino acids. CDR1 is SGHRS, CDR2 YFSETQ, per germline. The CDR3 bases are TGCGCCAGCAGCTGGGACATCTCTGGAAACACCATATATTTT. Translated, it gives CASSWDISGNTIYF.

The rearrangement joins TRBV28 to TRBJ1-1, with 8 bases lining up with TRBD1. The CDR3 is 16 residues long. Germline CDR1 MDHEN, CDR2 SYDVKM. V was clipped by 6 bases and J by 1 base; unmatched bases: 10. The CDR3 coding sequence is TGTGCCAGCAGGCCAATCCCGGGACAGGAGAACACTGAAGCTTTCTTT. Amino acid sequence: CASRPIPGQENTEAFF.

The rearrangement links TRBV28 to TRBJ2-1, with 10 bases matching TRBD2. This CDR3 is built from 16 residues. The J segment lost 4 bases and the V segment lost 6 bases, leaving 9 bases of the junction unmatched. Germline V gene data show CDR1 as MDHEN and CDR2 as SYDVKM. The CDR3 protein is CASSAPSSGSYNEQFF. CDR3 in DNA: TGTGCCAGCAGCGCTCCTTCTAGCGGGAGTTACAATGAGCAGTTCTTC.

The chain employs TRBV7-3 and TRBJ2-3, with D possibly matching TRBD2 (6 bases). The CDR3 totals 14 residues. Trimming stripped 5 bases from V and 1 base from J, with 10 bases between. Per germline, CDR1 SGHTA and CDR2 FQGTGA. CDR3 sequence: CASSRSGGTDTQYF. The CDR3 coding sequence is TGTGCCAGCAGCCGTAGCGGTGGCACAGATACGCAGTATTTT.

The chain joins TRBV5-1 to TRBJ2-3; 7 nucleotides agree with TRBD1. J lost 3 bases, V lost 0 bases, and 4 bases had no gene match. The length of the CDR3 is 15 residues. The germline CDR1 and CDR2 sequences are SGHRS and YFSETQ. The CDR3 protein is CASSLAGGVTDTQYF. The CDR3 coding sequence is TGCGCCAGCAGCTTGGCAGGGGGAGTAACAGATACGCAGTATTTT.

The chain is built from TRBV28 and TRBJ2-2; D gene ambiguous. Germline CDR1 reads MDHEN; CDR2 reads SYDVKM. V was clipped by 3 bases and J by 7 bases, with 6 bases between them. This CDR3 contains 12 residues. The CDR3: CASSLLGGELFF. CDR3 coding DNA: TGTGCCAGCAGTTTGCTCGGCGGGGAGCTGTTTTTT.

The V and J genes are TRBV11-2 and TRBJ2-7; no clear D. Germline-derived CDR1 and CDR2 are SGHAT and FQNNGV. V gave up 4 bases and J gave up 8 bases, with 9 bases separating them. The length of the CDR3 is 11 residues. Here the CDR3 DNA reads TGTGCCAGCAGCTCGGGTCTAAAGCAGTACTTC. Its translation is CASSSGLKQYF.

The chain's CDR3 is CASSGRSEETQYF. The CDR3 DNA reads TGTGCCAGCAGCGGGAGGTCCGAAGAGACCCAGTACTTC. The J gene is TRBJ2-5, the V gene TRBV25-1; TRBD2 aligns across 7 bases. V gave up 6 bases and J gave up 3 bases; unmatched junction bases: 4. CDR1 MGHDK and CDR2 SYGVNS come from the germline V gene. The CDR3 is 13 amino acids.

There are a few counts of this clone. The chain links TRBV7-9 to TRBJ1-2, with a possible D match to TRBD1 (5 bases). The CDR3 has 13 amino acids. Germline V gene sequence: CDR1 SEHNR, CDR2 FQNEAQ (reference sequence). The ends were cut back, 1 base at V and 6 bases at J, with 9 bases in the middle. The CDR3 sequence: CASSLVAGDGYTF. The CDR3 DNA reads TGTGCCAGCAGCTTAGTGGCGGGGGATGGCTACACCTTC.

The chain carries TRBV2 and TRBJ1-5; the D gene is possibly TRBD1 (5 bases). This CDR3 comprises 14 residues. Trimming left V 2 bases short and J 7 bases short, with 12 bases between. Germline CDR1 and CDR2: SNHLY and FYNNEI. CDR3 nucleotides: TGTGCCAGCAGTGAACAGGGACTAAAACAGCCCCAGCATTTT. Translation: CASSEQGLKQPQHF.

This chain connects TRBV7-6 to TRBJ2-2; no firm D call. Trimming took 0 bases from V and 0 from J, leaving 8 bases between them. The CDR3 is made up of 16 amino acids. Per the germline V gene, CDR1 is SGHVS and CDR2 is FNYEAQ. CDR3 coding DNA: TGTGCCAGCAGCTTAGCGCGGATCGCGAACACCGGGGAGCTGTTTTTT. Protein sequence: CASSLARIANTGELFF.

The gene calls are TRBV28 and TRBJ2-3; D might be TRBD1 (6 bases). The CDR3 has 13 amino acids. Trimming left V 5 bases short and J 6 bases short, with 12 bases between. Looked up from germline, CDR1 is MDHEN and CDR2 is SYDVKM. The DNA of the CDR3 is TGTGCCAGCAGTGGGGGCTCCGGGGATACGCAGTATTTT. This codes for CASSGGSGDTQYF. Variable domain in full (rest from reference TRBV28 and TRBJ2-3): DVKVTQSSRYLVKRTGEKVFLECVQDMDHENMFWYRQDPGLGLRLIYFSYDVKMKEKGDIPEGYSVSREKKERFSLILESASTNQTSMYLCASSGGSGDTQYFGPGTRLTVL.

The chain links TRBV10-3 to TRBJ2-7; tentatively, D is TRBD2 (5 bases). Germline loops: CDR1 ENHRY, CDR2 SYGVKD. The CDR3 runs to 14 residues. V lost 3 bases and J 4 bases, leaving 13 bases between the germline ends. The CDR3 region has the DNA TGTGCCATCAGTGAACCCGTAGGGAGTTACGAGCAGTACTTC. This sequence encodes CAISEPVGSYEQYF.

The V call is TRBV27, the J call TRBJ1-4, with D possibly matching TRBD1 (5 bases). V was shortened by 5 bases and J by 8 bases, with 12 bases between the two germline ends. Germline V gene data show CDR1 as MNHEY and CDR2 as SMNVEV (reference sequence). The CDR3 runs 13 residues. The CDR3 sequence: CASSRGTGEKLFF. The CDR3 bases are TGTGCCAGCAGTCGCGGGACGGGAGAAAAACTGTTTTTT.

The chain carries TRBV2 and TRBJ1-3; 7 bases map to TRBD1. Germline CDR1 SNHLY, CDR2 FYNNEI. Trimming removed 7 bases from V and 5 bases from J; junction bases left unmatched: 8. The CDR3 has 14 residues. CDR3 in amino acids: CASKRQGARNTIYF. CDR3 in DNA: TGTGCCAGCAAAAGACAGGGCGCCAGAAACACCATATATTTT.

For the CDR3, the DNA is TGCGCCAGCAGCGGATCGACTAGCGGTCAAGAGACCCAGTACTTC. It specifies CASSGSTSGQETQYF. The rearrangement joins TRBV5-1 to TRBJ2-5, with TRBD2 identical over 9 bases. J was trimmed by 2 bases and V by 4 bases; bases with no gene match: 6. CDR3 length equals 15 residues. Germline CDR1 reads SGHRS; CDR2 reads YFSETQ.

The rearrangement uses TRBV30 and TRBJ2-5; no clear D. With 3 bases removed from V and 3 bases from J, the gap between germline ends came to 11 bases. CDR1 is GTSNPN and CDR2 is SVGIG in the germline V gene (reference sequence). The CDR3 covers 13 residues. The CDR3 nucleotides are TGTGCCTGGAGCCGTCAGGAGAAAGAGACCCAGTACTTC. This encodes CAWSRQEKETQYF.

This rearrangement joins TRBV27 to TRBJ1-1, with D perhaps matching TRBD1 (6 bases). Germline CDR1 and CDR2: MNHEY and SMNVEV (reference sequence). Trimming removed 4 bases from V and 6 bases from J, with 12 bases in between. CDR3 length equals 13 residues. The CDR3 coding sequence is TGTGCCAGCAGTTCCGGGGGGCCCGCTGAAGCTTTCTTT. Translated: CASSSGGPAEAFF.

This chain joins TRBV30 and TRBJ2-2; D ambiguous. CDR3 length equals 13 residues. Deletions cut 7 bases from V and 7 bases from J, with 16 bases between. Germline V gene lookup returns CDR1 GTSNPN and CDR2 SVGIG (reference sequence). The CDR3 DNA reads as TGTGCCTCCGCGACCCGGGTCCTCGGGGAGCTGTTTTTT. Translating it yields CASATRVLGELFF.

The rearrangement joins TRBV11-2 to TRBJ1-5; D remains ambiguous. Germline V CDR1 and CDR2: SGHAT, FQNNGV. V gave up 1 base and J gave up 4 bases, with 11 bases separating them. The CDR3 runs 15 residues. CDR3: CASSLGSQYNQPQHF. CDR3 sequence (DNA): TGTGCCAGCAGCTTAGGTAGTCAGTATAATCAGCCCCAGCATTTT.

The V call is TRBV21-1, the J call TRBJ2-3; the table's D call TRBD1 went unverified against the DNA. TRBV21-1 is marked as a pseudogene. This CDR3 is built from 9 residues. The CDR3 region has the DNA TGTGCCAGCAGCAGGCGGACAGGGTTT. Amino acids: CASSRRTGF.

The chain has TRBV5-4 and TRBJ2-2; D may correspond to TRBD1 or TRBD2 (5 bases each). Germline loops: CDR1 SGHNT, CDR2 YYREEE (reference sequence). Trimming pared 3 bases from V and 4 bases from J, leaving 19 bases between. The CDR3 sequence is 17 residues long. CDR3 protein: CASSSYPGPRVTGELFF. CDR3 in DNA: TGTGCCAGCAGCTCTTACCCGGGACCTCGGGTCACCGGGGAGCTGTTTTTT.